A single sample gave rise to the 3 T cell receptor beta chains below, sequenced in a study of blood T cell repertoires in COVID-19 (TCRdb year 2020). Library prep was done by the immunoSEQ multiplex PCR assay. Imported from immuneACCESS, the table was reduced by TCRdb to in-frame sequences with V and J called. These copies leave out some clones; in studies compared against another copy, an unresolved V gene accounts for under half, and the cause of the remainder is not known. This sample is represented by about 100,000 clones; 80% of them were singletons. The top ten hold under 35% of the sample. The sample was peripheral blood. These receptor sequences come from a man between 65 and 79 years old with active or convalescent COVID-19.

The chain recombines TRBV6-5 with TRBJ2-7, with TRBD1 matching 7 bases. This CDR3 region has 14 residues. Per germline, CDR1 MNHEY and CDR2 SVGAGI. After removal of 2 bases from V and 3 bases from J, the junction contained 4 bases not matched to a gene. DNA for the CDR3: TGTGCCAGCAGTTACCGCCGGGACAGCTACGAGCAGTACTTC. Amino acids: CASSYRRDSYEQYF.

The gene calls are TRBV7-9 and TRBJ2-1; TRBD2 aligns across 7 bases. V dropped 5 bases and J dropped 5; count of bases not matched to a gene: 6. CDR3 size: 14 residues. Germline V gene sequence: CDR1 SEHNR, CDR2 FQNEAQ (reference sequence). The CDR3 sequence: CASSERDWNNEQFF. The CDR3 region has the DNA TGTGCCAGCAGCGAGCGGGATTGGAACAATGAGCAGTTCTTC.

V and J are TRBV9 and TRBJ1-5; 10 nucleotides line up with TRBD1. Germline CDR1 is SGDLS and CDR2 is YYNGEE. The CDR3 consists of 15 residues. J gave up 5 bases and V 3 bases, and 5 bases lay outside the gene matches. The DNA of the CDR3 is TGTGCCAGCAGCGCCCACGGGACAGGGGATCAGCCCCAGCATTTT. It specifies CASSAHGTGDQPQHF. Combining the CDR3 with reference TRBV9 and TRBJ1-5 gives the whole variable domain DSGVTQTPKHLITATGQRVTLRCSPRSGDLSVYWYQQSLDQGLQFLIQYYNGEERAKGNILERFSAQQFPDLHSELNLSSLELGDSALYFCASSAHGTGDQPQHFGDGTRLSIL.